This T cell receptor (beta chain) was captured by sequencing in a study of T cells in Graves' hyperthyroidism and ophthalmopathy. This CDR3 contains 13 residues. CDR1 and CDR2 from the germline V gene are MNHEY and SVGEGT. The junction had 2 bases not matched to a gene; V was cut back by 0 bases and J by 6 bases. RNA transcripts provided the source from which TCR beta CDR3 regions were amplified. HTBI primers drove first-round RT-PCR of the TCR CDR3. From the multiplex PCR reads, TCRdb called clonotypes with MiXCR, one entry per CDR3 protein. The sample yields 500,000 or so distinct CDR3 sequences, about a sixth seen once. Clinical symptoms, serum thyroxine and TRAb, thyroid ultrasound and orbital computed tomography together formed the diagnostic basis. This clonotype was counted a few times.

This TCR derives from a woman aged 18 to 35 with Graves' ophthalmopathy. The V call is TRBV6-2 or TRBV6-3, the J call TRBJ2-7; 7 bases line up with TRBD2. Sequencing was done on a sample of blood. For the CDR3, the DNA is TGTGCCAGCAGTTACTCCGGGACTACCGAGCAGTACTTC. Translation: CASSYSGTTEQYF.